These 19 T cell receptor beta chains were all obtained from the same sample, sequenced in a study of CD8+ T cells in alopecia areata. In each case, RNA was isolated and then reverse transcribed into cDNA as the sequencing template. Method: immunoSEQ multiplex PCR; TCRdb's copy keeps in-frame clones and lacks some. The sample has 130,000 to 150,000 clones, roughly 58% seen once. Sequenced sample: CD8+ T cells sorted from blood. These receptors were taken from a human donor in good health.

This clone was picked up a small number of times. The V and J genes are TRBV29-1 and TRBJ2-5; TRBD1 aligns across 9 bases. Looked up from germline, CDR1 is SQVTM and CDR2 is ANQGSEA. This CDR3 is 14 amino acids long. The junction had 8 bases not matched to a gene; V was cut back by 7 bases and J by 2 bases. The CDR3 coding sequence is TGCAGCGCTGGCCGGGACAGGGCGCAAGAGACCCAGTACTTC. Translation gives CSAGRDRAQETQYF.

The V call is TRBV23-1, the J call TRBJ1-2; D uncertain. TRBV23-1 is an open reading frame, and its role is uncertain. The germline V and J ends were trimmed by 0 bases and 4 bases, with 15 bases remaining between them. There are 16 residues in the CDR3. The CDR3 reads CASSQSEDRTIYGYTF. The CDR3 DNA reads as TGCGCCAGCAGTCAATCAGAGGATCGGACGATCTATGGCTACACCTTC.

DNA of the CDR3: TGTGCCAGCAGCTTAGTAGGAGATCAAGAGACCCAGTACTTC. The encoded protein is CASSLVGDQETQYF. The gene calls are TRBV13 and TRBJ2-5; D not resolved. Germline CDR1 PRHDT, CDR2 FYEKMQ (reference sequence). V lost 1 base to trimming and J lost 2 bases, with 8 bases between them. CDR3 length: 14 amino acids.

The V and J genes are TRBV2 and TRBJ1-2; a weak D match, TRBD1 (5 bases). V dropped 6 bases and J dropped 0 bases, with 17 bases sitting between them. Germline V gene sequence: CDR1 SNHLY, CDR2 FYNNEI. The CDR3 length is 16 residues. The CDR3 here is CASSGLHRSANYGYTF. The DNA for the CDR3 is TGTGCCAGCAGCGGCCTACACAGGAGCGCTAACTATGGCTACACCTTC.

V gene TRBV6-6 combines with J gene TRBJ1-5; 9 bases align to TRBD1. The V gene end was trimmed by 6 bases and the J gene end by 4 bases; junction bases not matched to a gene: 7. The CDR3 runs to 15 residues. CDR1 is MNHNY, CDR2 SVGAGI, per germline (reference sequence). DNA for the CDR3: TGTGCCAGCAGGGGAACAGGGGGCGGAAATCAGCCCCAGCATTTT. As protein: CASRGTGGGNQPQHF.

The genes are TRBV29-1 and TRBJ2-5, with D maybe TRBD2 (7 bases). The germline V gene has CDR1 SQVTM and CDR2 ANQGSEA. Trimming left V 0 bases short and J 3 bases short, with 11 bases between. This CDR3 spans 14 amino acids. DNA for the CDR3: TGCAGCGTTGAAGAGGGGGCGGGAGAAGAGACCCAGTACTTC. This translates into CSVEEGAGEETQYF.

This clone occurred a few times. The chain has TRBV29-1 and TRBJ1-1; D perhaps matches TRBD1 (6 bases). CDR3 size: 14 residues. Trimming shortened V by 7 bases and J by 0 bases, and 15 bases separated the two germline ends. The germline gives CDR1 SQVTM, CDR2 ANQGSEA. CDR3 residues: CSAGKGTMNTEAFF. The CDR3 bases are TGCAGCGCAGGAAAGGGGACAATGAACACTGAAGCTTTCTTT.

This clone turned up a few times. This chain connects TRBV28 to TRBJ1-2, with D tentatively TRBD1 (6 bases). V dropped 5 bases and J dropped 5 bases, with 15 bases sitting between them. In germline, CDR1 is MDHEN, CDR2 SYDVKM. The CDR3 has 14 amino acids. In DNA, the CDR3 is TGTGCCAGCAGTGTCACGACAGGCTCTTATGGCTACACCTTC. It yields the protein CASSVTTGSYGYTF.

This sequence joins TRBV6-5 and TRBJ1-1, with 7 bases fitting TRBD1. The CDR3 sequence is 15 residues long. CDR1 and CDR2 from the germline V gene are MNHEY and SVGAGI. J lost 6 bases, V lost 5 bases, and 12 bases had no gene match. The chain's CDR3 is CASSAITGVKAEAFF. CDR3 coding DNA: TGTGCCAGCAGTGCTATAACAGGGGTGAAAGCTGAAGCTTTCTTT.

The chain has TRBV9 and TRBJ1-1, with D perhaps TRBD1 (6 bases). V was trimmed by 0 bases and J by 0 bases, leaving 15 bases between them. The germline CDR1 and CDR2 sequences are SGDLS and YYNGEE. The CDR3 totals 17 residues. DNA for the CDR3: TGTGCCAGCAGCGTAGACTCTCGTGGGGGCCTGAACACTGAAGCTTTCTTT. Translating gives CASSVDSRGGLNTEAFF.

J is TRBJ2-7 and V is TRBV7-9; 12 bases map to TRBD2. The CDR3 has 16 residues. J lost 1 base, V lost 4 bases, and 5 bases had no gene match. The germline V gene encodes CDR1 SEHNR and CDR2 FQNEAQ (reference sequence). The CDR3 bases are TGTGCCAGCAGCTCGGGACTAGCGGGTGCTTCCTACGAGCAGTACTTC. Protein: CASSSGLAGASYEQYF.

The chain joins TRBV27 to TRBJ2-7; 11 bases fit TRBD2. This CDR3 is 14 amino acids long. V shed 10 bases, J shed 5 bases, and the junction held 10 bases outside the gene matches. Germline assignment: CDR1 MNHEY and CDR2 SMNVEV (reference sequence). CDR3 bases: TGTGCCACCGGTCTAGCGGGAGGATTCCACGAGCAGTACTTC. Its translation: CATGLAGGFHEQYF.

The rearrangement joins TRBV29-1 to TRBJ1-4; D gene unclear. This CDR3 has 14 amino acids. Germline V gene lookup returns CDR1 SQVTM and CDR2 ANQGSEA. V shed 5 bases and J shed 4 bases, with 14 bases lying between them. CDR3 DNA: TGCAGCGTTCCCGCGCCCTGGAATAATGAAAAACTGTTTTTT. This encodes CSVPAPWNNEKLFF.

The chain employs TRBV25-1 and TRBJ1-5; the D is unclear. V was shortened by 2 bases and J by 5 bases, with 7 bases between the two germline ends. This CDR3 contains 13 residues. Germline CDR1 and CDR2: MGHDK and SYGVNS. The CDR3 region has the DNA TGTGCCAGCAGTGAAGGTTACGATCAGCCCCAGCATTTT. Translated, it gives CASSEGYDQPQHF.

The V and J genes are TRBV7-9 and TRBJ2-7; D is possibly TRBD2 (5 bases). The germline gives CDR1 SEHNR, CDR2 FQNEAQ (reference sequence). Between the trimmed V and J ends, which lost 5 bases and 4 bases, there was a span of 15 bases. CDR3 length: 14 amino acids. The DNA of the CDR3 is TGTGCCAGCAGCCCTGAGGGAACCGTGTACGAGCAGTACTTC. Encoded protein: CASSPEGTVYEQYF.

This chain uses TRBV29-1 with TRBJ2-7; TRBD1 matches 7 bases. The CDR3 has 11 residues. Germline CDR1 is SQVTM and CDR2 is ANQGSEA. The junction had 2 bases not matched to a gene; V was cut back by 7 bases and J by 2 bases. CDR3 nucleotide sequence: TGCAGCGCCCAGGGGGCCTACGAGCAGTACTTC. Translation gives CSAQGAYEQYF.

This CDR3 reads CASSPPGGGDTEAFF. The CDR3 DNA sequence: TGTGCCAGCAGCCCCCCGGGAGGTGGGGACACTGAAGCTTTCTTT. The chain couples TRBV9 to TRBJ1-1; D is unclear. The germline V gene has CDR1 SGDLS and CDR2 YYNGEE. V dropped 4 bases and J dropped 3 bases, with 16 bases sitting between them. The CDR3 runs to 15 residues.

This clone was seen a handful of times. The J gene is TRBJ2-1, the V gene TRBV15, with TRBD2 matching 9 bases. Trimming removed 2 bases from V and 7 bases from J; junction bases left unmatched: 0. This CDR3 has 13 residues. The V gene's germline CDR1 is LNHNV and CDR2 YYDKDF (reference sequence). The CDR3 is CATSRSGGNEQFF. In nucleotides, the CDR3 is TGTGCCACCAGCAGAAGCGGGGGGAATGAGCAGTTCTTC. Using reference TRBV15 and TRBJ2-1 for the parts outside the CDR3, the full variable domain is DAMVIQNPRYQVTQFGKPVTLSCSQTLNHNVMYWYQQKSSQAPKLLFHYYDKDFNNEADTPDNFQSRRPNTSFCFLDIRSPGLGDTAMYLCATSRSGGNEQFFGPGTRLTVL.

The chain has TRBV4-2 and TRBJ2-4; possibly TRBD1 for D (5 bases). From germline, CDR1 is LGHNA and CDR2 YNFKEQ. V dropped 1 base and J dropped 3 bases, with 13 bases sitting between them. The CDR3 contains 16 residues. The CDR3 spells CASSQVRARDKNIQYF. CDR3 coding DNA: TGTGCCAGCAGCCAAGTTCGAGCCAGGGACAAAAACATTCAGTACTTC.